This TCR beta chain was captured in a study of blood T cells in healthy people across ages. Drawing of peripheral blood yielded ten milliliters from each donor. General study findings and limits: While age rose, TCR beta diversity per million T cells dropped in a roughly linear way.

Alongside a J-beta primer mix, a sample-barcoded 5' primer served in a second PCR lasting about 7 to 12 cycles. From the 5' RACE reads, TCRdb called clonotypes with MiXCR, one entry per CDR3 protein. Of about 1.4 million distinct CDR3 sequences listed, almost 60% are singletons. A word on this clonotype: Its specificity is not known.

This receptor was obtained from a man aged 18 to 35 in good health. The sequenced material came from blood.

The CDR3 reads CATSVIPGQGNDEQYF. CDR3 DNA: TGTGCCACCAGTGTCATTCCGGGACAGGGGAATGACGAGCAGTACTTC. The V gene is TRBV24-1, the J gene TRBJ2-5; TRBD1 matches 10 bases. The J call may not be correct, given that the DNA end is closer to TRBJ2-7. The CDR3 consists of 16 residues. Germline V gene lookup returns CDR1 KGHDR and CDR2 SFDVKD.